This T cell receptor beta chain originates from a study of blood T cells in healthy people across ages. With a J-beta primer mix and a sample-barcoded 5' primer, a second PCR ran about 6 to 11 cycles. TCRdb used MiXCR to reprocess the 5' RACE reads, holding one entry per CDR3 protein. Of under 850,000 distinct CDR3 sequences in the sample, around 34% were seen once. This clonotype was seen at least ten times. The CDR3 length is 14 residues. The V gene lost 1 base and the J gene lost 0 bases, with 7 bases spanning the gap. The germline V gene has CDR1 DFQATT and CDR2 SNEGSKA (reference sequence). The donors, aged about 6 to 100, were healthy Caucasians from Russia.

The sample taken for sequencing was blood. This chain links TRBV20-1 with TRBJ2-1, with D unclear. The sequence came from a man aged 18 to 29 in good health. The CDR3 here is CSARGHSSYNEQFF. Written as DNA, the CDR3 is TGCAGTGCTAGAGGGCACAGCTCCTACAATGAGCAGTTCTTC.